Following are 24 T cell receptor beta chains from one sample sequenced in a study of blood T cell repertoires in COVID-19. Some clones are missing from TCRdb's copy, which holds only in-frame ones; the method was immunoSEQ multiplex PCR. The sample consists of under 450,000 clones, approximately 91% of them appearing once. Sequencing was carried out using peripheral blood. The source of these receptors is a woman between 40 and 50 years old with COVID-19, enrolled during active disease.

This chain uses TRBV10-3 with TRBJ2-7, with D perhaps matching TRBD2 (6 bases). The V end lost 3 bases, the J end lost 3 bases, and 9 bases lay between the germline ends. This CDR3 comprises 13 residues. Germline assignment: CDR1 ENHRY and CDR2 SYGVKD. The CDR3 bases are TGTGCCATCAGTGACGGGAGATACTACGAGCAGTACTTC. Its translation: CAISDGRYYEQYF.

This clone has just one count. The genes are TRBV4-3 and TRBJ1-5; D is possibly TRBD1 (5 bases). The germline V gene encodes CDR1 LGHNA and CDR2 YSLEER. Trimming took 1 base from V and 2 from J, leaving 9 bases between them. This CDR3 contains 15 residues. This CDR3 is CASSQVQGGNQPQHF. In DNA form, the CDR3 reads TGCGCCAGCAGCCAAGTTCAGGGTGGCAATCAGCCCCAGCATTTT.

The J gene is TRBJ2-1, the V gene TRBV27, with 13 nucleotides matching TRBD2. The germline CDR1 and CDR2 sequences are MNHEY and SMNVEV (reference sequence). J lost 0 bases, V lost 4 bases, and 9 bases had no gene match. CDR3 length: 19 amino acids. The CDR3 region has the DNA TGTGCCAGCAGTTCACCGGGACTAGCGGGATCGAGCTCCTACAATGAGCAGTTCTTC. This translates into CASSSPGLAGSSSYNEQFF.

The CDR3 spells CASSTSGGPGELFF. As DNA, the CDR3 is TGTGCCAGCAGCACCTCGGGCGGGCCCGGGGAGCTGTTTTTT. The genes are TRBV7-8 and TRBJ2-2, with D possibly TRBD2 on 5 matching bases. Trimming took off 5 bases at V and 6 bases at J, with 13 bases between the two ends. Germline-derived CDR1 and CDR2 are SGHVS and FQNEAQ. This CDR3 has 14 residues.

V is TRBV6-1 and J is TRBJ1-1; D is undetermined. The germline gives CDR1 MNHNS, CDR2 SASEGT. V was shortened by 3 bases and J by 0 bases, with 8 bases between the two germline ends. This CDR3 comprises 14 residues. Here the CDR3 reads CASSESLVNTEAFF. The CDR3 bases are TGTGCCAGCAGTGAGAGTTTGGTGAACACTGAAGCTTTCTTT.

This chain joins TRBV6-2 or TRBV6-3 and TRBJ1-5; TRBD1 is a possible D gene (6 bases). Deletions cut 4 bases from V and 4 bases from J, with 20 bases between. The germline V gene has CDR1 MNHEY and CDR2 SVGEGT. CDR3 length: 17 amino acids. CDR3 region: CASSSRTGGHSNQPQHF. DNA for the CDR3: TGTGCCAGCAGTTCCCGTACGGGGGGGCATAGTAATCAGCCCCAGCATTTT.

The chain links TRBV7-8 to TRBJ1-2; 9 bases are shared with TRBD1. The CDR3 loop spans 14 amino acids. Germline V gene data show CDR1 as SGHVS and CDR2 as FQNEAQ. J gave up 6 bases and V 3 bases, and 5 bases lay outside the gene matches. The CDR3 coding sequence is TGTGCCAGCAGCTTCGGACAGGGGAGGGATGGCTACACCTTC. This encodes CASSFGQGRDGYTF. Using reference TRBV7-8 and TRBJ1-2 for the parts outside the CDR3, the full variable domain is GAGVSQSPRYKVAKRGQDVALRCDPISGHVSLFWYQQALGQGPEFLTYFQNEAQLDKSGLPSDRFFAERPEGSVSTLKIQRTQQEDSAVYLCASSFGQGRDGYTFGSGTRLTVV.

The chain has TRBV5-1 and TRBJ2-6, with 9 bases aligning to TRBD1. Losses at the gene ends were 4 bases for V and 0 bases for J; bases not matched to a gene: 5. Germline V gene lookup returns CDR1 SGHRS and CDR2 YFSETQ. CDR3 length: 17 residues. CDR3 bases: TGCGCCAGCAGCCCAACAGGGGGCAACTCTGGGGCCAACGTCCTGACTTTC. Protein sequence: CASSPTGGNSGANVLTF.

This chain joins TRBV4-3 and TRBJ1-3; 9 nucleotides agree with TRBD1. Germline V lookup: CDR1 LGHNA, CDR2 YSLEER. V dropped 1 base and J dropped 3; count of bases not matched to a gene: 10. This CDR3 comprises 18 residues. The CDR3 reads CASSQVPTGTGHGNTIYF. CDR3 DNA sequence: TGCGCCAGCAGCCAAGTCCCGACCGGGACAGGGCATGGAAACACCATATATTTT.

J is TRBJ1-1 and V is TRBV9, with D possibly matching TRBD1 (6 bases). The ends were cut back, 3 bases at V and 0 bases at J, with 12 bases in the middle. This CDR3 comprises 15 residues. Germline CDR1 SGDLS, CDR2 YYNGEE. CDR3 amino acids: CASSAPTGLNTEAFF. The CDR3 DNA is TGTGCCAGCAGCGCCCCGACAGGCTTGAACACTGAAGCTTTCTTT.

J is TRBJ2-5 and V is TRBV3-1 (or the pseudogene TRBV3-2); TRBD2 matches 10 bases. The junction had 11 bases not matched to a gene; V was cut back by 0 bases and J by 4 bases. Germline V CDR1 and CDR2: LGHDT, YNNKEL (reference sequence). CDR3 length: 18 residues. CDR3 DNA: TGTGCCAGCAGCCAAGATACCCTAGCGGGAGTTGGAGGAGAGACCCAGTACTTC. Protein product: CASSQDTLAGVGGETQYF.

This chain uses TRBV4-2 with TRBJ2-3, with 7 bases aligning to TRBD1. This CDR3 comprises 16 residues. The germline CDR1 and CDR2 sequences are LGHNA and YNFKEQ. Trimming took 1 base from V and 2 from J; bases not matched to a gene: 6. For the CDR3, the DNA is TGTGCCAGCAGCCAAGTTCAGGGGGTCGTCACAGATACGCAGTATTTT. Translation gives CASSQVQGVVTDTQYF.

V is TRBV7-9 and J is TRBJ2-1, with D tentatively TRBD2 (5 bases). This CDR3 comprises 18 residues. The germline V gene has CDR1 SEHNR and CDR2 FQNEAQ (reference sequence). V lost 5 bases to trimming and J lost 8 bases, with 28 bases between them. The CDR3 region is CASSRSRARRVTRDEQFF. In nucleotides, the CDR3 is TGTGCCAGCAGCAGGTCCCGGGCCAGGCGGGTGACACGCGATGAGCAGTTCTTC. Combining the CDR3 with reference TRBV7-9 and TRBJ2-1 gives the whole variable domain DTGVSQNPRHKITKRGQNVTFRCDPISEHNRLYWYRQTLGQGPEFLTYFQNEAQLEKSRLLSDRFSAERPKGSFSTLEIQRTEQGDSAMYLCASSRSRARRVTRDEQFFGPGTRLTVL.

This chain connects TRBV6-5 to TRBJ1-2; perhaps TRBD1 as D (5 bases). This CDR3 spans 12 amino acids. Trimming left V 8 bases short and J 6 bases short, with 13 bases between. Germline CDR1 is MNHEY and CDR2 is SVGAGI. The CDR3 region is CASGVGGNGYTF. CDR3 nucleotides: TGTGCCAGCGGGGTGGGGGGAAATGGCTACACCTTC.

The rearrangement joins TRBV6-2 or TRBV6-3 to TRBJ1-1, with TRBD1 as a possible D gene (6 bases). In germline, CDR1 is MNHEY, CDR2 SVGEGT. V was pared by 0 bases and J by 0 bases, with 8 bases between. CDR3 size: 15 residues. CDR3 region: CASSYSQGLNTEAFF. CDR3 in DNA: TGTGCCAGCAGTTACTCACAGGGTTTGAACACTGAAGCTTTCTTT.

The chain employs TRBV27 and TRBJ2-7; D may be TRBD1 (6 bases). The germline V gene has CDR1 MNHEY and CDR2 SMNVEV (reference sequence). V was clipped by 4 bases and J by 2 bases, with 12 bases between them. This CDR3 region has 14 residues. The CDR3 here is CASSSHRAPYEQYF. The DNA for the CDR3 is TGTGCCAGCAGTTCCCACAGGGCCCCCTACGAGCAGTACTTC.

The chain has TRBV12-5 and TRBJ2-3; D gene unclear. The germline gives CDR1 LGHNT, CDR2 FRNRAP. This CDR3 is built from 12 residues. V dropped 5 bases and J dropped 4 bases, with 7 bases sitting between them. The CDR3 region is CASGRVSDTQYF. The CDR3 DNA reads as TGTGCTAGTGGTAGAGTTTCAGATACGCAGTATTTT.

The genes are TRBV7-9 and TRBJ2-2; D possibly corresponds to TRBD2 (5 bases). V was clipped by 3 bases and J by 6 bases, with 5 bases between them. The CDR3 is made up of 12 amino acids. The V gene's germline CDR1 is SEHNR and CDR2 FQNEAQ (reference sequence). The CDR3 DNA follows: TGTGCCAGCAGCTTCGGGGCCGGGGAGCTGTTTTTT. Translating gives CASSFGAGELFF.

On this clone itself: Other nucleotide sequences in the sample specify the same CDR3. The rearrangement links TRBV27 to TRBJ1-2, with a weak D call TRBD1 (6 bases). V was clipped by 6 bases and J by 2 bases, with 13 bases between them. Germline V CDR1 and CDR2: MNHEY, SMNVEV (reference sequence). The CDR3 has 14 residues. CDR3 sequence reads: CASSPRQVNYGYTF. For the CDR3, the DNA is TGTGCCAGCAGCCCACGACAGGTGAACTATGGCTACACCTTC.

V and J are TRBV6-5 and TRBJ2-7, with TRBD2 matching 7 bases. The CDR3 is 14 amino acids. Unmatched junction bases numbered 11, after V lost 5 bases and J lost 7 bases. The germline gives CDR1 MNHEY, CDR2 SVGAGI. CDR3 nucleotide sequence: TGTGCCAGCAGTCCCATTAACGGGGGGATAGAGCAGTACTTC. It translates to CASSPINGGIEQYF.

This chain's CDR3 is CASSQGSLEETQYF. CDR3 DNA: TGTGCCAGCAGCCAGGGTTCGTTAGAAGAGACCCAGTACTTC. The chain links TRBV5-4 to TRBJ2-5, with D tentatively TRBD1 (5 bases). V lost 4 bases and J lost 3, with 13 bases in between. Germline CDR1 reads SGHNT; CDR2 reads YYREEE (reference sequence). This CDR3 has 14 amino acids.

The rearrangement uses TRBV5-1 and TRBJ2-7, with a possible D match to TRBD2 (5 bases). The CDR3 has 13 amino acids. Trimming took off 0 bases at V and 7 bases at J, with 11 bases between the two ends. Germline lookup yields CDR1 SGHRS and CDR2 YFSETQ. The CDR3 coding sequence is TGCGCCAGCAGCTTGGCCCAGCCGGGGGAGCAGTACTTC. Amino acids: CASSLAQPGEQYF.

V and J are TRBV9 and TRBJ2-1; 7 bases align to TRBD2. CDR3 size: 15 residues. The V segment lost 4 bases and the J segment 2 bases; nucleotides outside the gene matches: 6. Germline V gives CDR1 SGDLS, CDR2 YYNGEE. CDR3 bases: TGTGCCAGCAGCCTCCGGGCGGGGGCCTACAATGAGCAGTTCTTC. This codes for CASSLRAGAYNEQFF.

For the CDR3, the DNA is TGTGCCAGCAGCTTAGCGGGGAGGGACGGTAATGAAAAACTGTTTTTT. This codes for CASSLAGRDGNEKLFF. This chain connects TRBV7-2 to TRBJ1-4, with D perhaps matching TRBD1 (5 bases). This CDR3 spans 16 amino acids. The V gene lost 0 bases and the J gene lost 4 bases, with 12 bases spanning the gap. CDR1 SGHTA and CDR2 FQGNSA come from the germline V gene.